This is a list of T cell receptor beta chains from one sample in a study of cytomegalovirus exposure and HLA in healthy donors. Clones were sequenced by immunoSEQ multiplex PCR, and TCRdb holds only the in-frame ones, with some missing. The table has 90,000 to 130,000 clones, over 75% seen once. The sample comprised PBMCs. All receptors derive from a woman aged 30 to 39 in good health and CMV-seropositive. The CDR3 runs from the conserved cysteine through the conserved F or W. Fields, in order: D gene, V gene, clone size, J gene, CDR3 DNA, CDR3 protein. D genes are given only for firm matches. Where a row states a size, it is once, few, many or the class of an expanded clone; other rows omit it.

D gene: TRBD2
V gene: TRBV28
clone size: NA
J gene: TRBJ2-2
CDR3 DNA: TGTGCCAGCAGTTCCCTAGCGGGGTTTAACACCGGGGAGCTGTTTTTT
CDR3 protein: CASSSLAGFNTGELFF

D gene: NA
V gene: TRBV27
clone size: NA
J gene: TRBJ2-2
CDR3 DNA: TGTGCCAGCAGTCCCCTCGGGTCGCGCGGGGAGCTGTTTTTT
CDR3 protein: CASSPLGSRGELFF

D gene: TRBD2
V gene: TRBV6-6
clone size: NA
J gene: TRBJ2-1
CDR3 DNA: TGTGCCAGCAGCCTCGGGGGGGCCTACAATGAGCAGTTCTTC
CDR3 protein: CASSLGGAYNEQFF

D gene: TRBD1
V gene: TRBV6-1
clone size: NA
J gene: TRBJ1-3
CDR3 DNA: TGTGCCAGCAACGGACAGGGTAGCTCTGGAAACACCATATATTTT
CDR3 protein: CASNGQGSSGNTIYF

D gene: NA
V gene: TRBV7-6
clone size: NA
J gene: TRBJ1-6
CDR3 DNA: TGTGCCAGCAGAGCAGGGTATTCCGATTCACCCCTCCACTTT
CDR3 protein: CASRAGYSDSPLHF

D gene: NA
V gene: TRBV5-1
clone size: NA
J gene: TRBJ1-3
CDR3 DNA: TGCGCCAGCAGCTTGATTGGTCCCAGCTCTGGAAACACCATATATTTT
CDR3 protein: CASSLIGPSSGNTIYF

D gene: NA
V gene: TRBV30
clone size: NA
J gene: TRBJ2-4
CDR3 DNA: TGTGCCTGGAGTAGAGGCTCATTCGGAGCCAAAAACATTCAGTACTTC
CDR3 protein: CAWSRGSFGAKNIQYF

D gene: TRBD2
V gene: TRBV28
clone size: NA
J gene: TRBJ2-7
CDR3 DNA: TGTGCCAGCACCCCTGGGGGACTAGCGGCCTTTGTCGAGCAGTACTTC
CDR3 protein: CASTPGGLAAFVEQYF

D gene: TRBD2
V gene: TRBV19
clone size: NA
J gene: TRBJ2-7
CDR3 DNA: TGTGCCAGTAGGGGGACTAGCTCTGGGACCGAGCAGTACTTC
CDR3 protein: CASRGTSSGTEQYF

D gene: TRBD2
V gene: TRBV7-3
clone size: few
J gene: TRBJ2-3
CDR3 DNA: TGTGCCAGCAGCCCCGGGACTAGCAGGGACACAGATACGCAGTATTTT
CDR3 protein: CASSPGTSRDTDTQYF

D gene: NA
V gene: TRBV5-1
clone size: once
J gene: TRBJ2-7
CDR3 DNA: TGCGCCAGCAGCCGACAGGCTGATTACGAGCAGTACTTC
CDR3 protein: CASSRQADYEQYF

D gene: NA
V gene: TRBV15
clone size: NA
J gene: TRBJ2-2
CDR3 DNA: TGTGCCACCAAGACAGTTGACTCCGGGGAGCTGTTTTTT
CDR3 protein: CATKTVDSGELFF

D gene: NA
V gene: TRBV6-1
clone size: NA
J gene: TRBJ1-4
CDR3 DNA: TGTGCCAGCAGCGAATTACCCAGGGGATTGGGTGAAAAACTGTTTTTT
CDR3 protein: CASSELPRGLGEKLFF

D gene: TRBD2
V gene: TRBV6-5
clone size: NA
J gene: TRBJ2-7
CDR3 DNA: TGTGCCAGCAGTTTAACAGGGACTAGCTCCTACGAGCAGTACTTC
CDR3 protein: CASSLTGTSSYEQYF

D gene: TRBD2
V gene: TRBV11-2
clone size: NA
J gene: TRBJ2-7
CDR3 DNA: TGTGCCAGCAGTGCCCCGGGAGGCCACGAGCAGTACTTC
CDR3 protein: CASSAPGGHEQYF